In its sample, the clone carrying this TCR beta chain was seen many times. A read error is possible here, since a much larger clone lies one base away. The data originate from a study of regulatory T cells in long-lasting Graves disease. Time point: newly diagnosed GD, antithyroid drugs for less than 3 months. With RNA extracted from PBMCs as input, the TCR library was made. The germline V gene has CDR1 SNHLY and CDR2 FYNNEI. The CDR3 totals 13 residues. iRepertoire HTBI primers and Arm-PCR of CDR3 regions built TCR beta libraries. TCRdb re-called the multiplex PCR reads through MiXCR, storing one row per CDR3 protein. This table has 400,000 to 500,000 distinct CDR3 sequences, about 15% appearing once. These sequences were also reported in another study, on T cells in Graves' hyperthyroidism and ophthalmopathy. That study adds: Most thyroid clonotypes expanded above 0.001 were also detected in blood.

Sample: peripheral blood mononuclear cells (PBMCs), taken at new diagnosis, from a patient treated with antithyroid drugs. The source is a woman in her thirties or forties with Graves disease. V usage is TRBV2 and J usage is TRBJ2-5, with D maybe TRBD1 (6 bases). DNA of the CDR3: TGTGCCAGCAGTGAACAGGGACAAGAGACCCAGCACTTC. Translated: CASSEQGQETQHF.